These 17 T cell receptor beta chains were sequenced from one sample in a study of T cell responses to AZD1222 COVID-19 vaccine. Assay: immunoSEQ multiplex PCR; the TCRdb copy retains only in-frame clones and omits some. The profile shows about 110,000 clones, about 88% of them singletons. Sequencing used peripheral blood, obtained on day 0 of AZD1222 vaccination. These receptors originate from an adult in good health.

V gene TRBV2 combines with J gene TRBJ1-2; D is ambiguous. The V and J ends lost 9 bases and 5 bases respectively, with 13 bases between them. This CDR3 contains 12 residues. Germline V lookup: CDR1 SNHLY, CDR2 FYNNEI. The CDR3 reads CARRVFGYGYTF. The DNA of the CDR3 is TGTGCCAGAAGGGTGTTTGGGTATGGCTACACCTTC.

The chain links TRBV6-1 to TRBJ2-5, with 11 positions matching TRBD1. Germline trimming cut 2 bases from V and 3 bases from J; bases unmatched to any gene: 14. Germline V gene data show CDR1 as MNHNS and CDR2 as SASEGT. This CDR3 contains 19 residues. The CDR3: CASSEPRDRGWASKETQYF. The CDR3 DNA reads as TGTGCCAGCAGTGAACCCCGGGACAGGGGGTGGGCCTCCAAAGAGACCCAGTACTTC.

The V and J genes are TRBV28 and TRBJ2-7, with 7 nucleotides matching TRBD1. Germline values: CDR1 MDHEN, CDR2 SYDVKM. Losses at the gene ends were 5 bases for V and 6 bases for J; bases not matched to a gene: 13. The CDR3 is made up of 15 amino acids. DNA of the CDR3: TGTGCCAGCAGTCCCCCCCGGGACAGCATTGGCGAGCAGTACTTC. It yields the protein CASSPPRDSIGEQYF.

The chain joins TRBV19 to TRBJ1-2; no clear D. The germline V gene has CDR1 LNHDA and CDR2 SQIVND (reference sequence). The CDR3 has 12 amino acids. The V gene lost 4 bases and the J gene lost 6 bases, with 9 bases spanning the gap. The CDR3 coding sequence is TGTGCCAGTAGTAACCGGCCAGATGGCTACACCTTC. Its translation: CASSNRPDGYTF.

The chain uses TRBV7-3 and TRBJ2-3; 7 bases are a match to TRBD2. J gave up 5 bases and V 5 bases, and 13 bases lay outside the gene matches. Germline CDR1 and CDR2: SGHTA and FQGTGA. The CDR3 consists of 16 residues. The CDR3 loop reads CASSPRGSGGRDTQYF. The CDR3 DNA follows: TGTGCCAGCAGCCCCCGGGGGTCCGGGGGGAGAGATACGCAGTATTTT.

The chain recombines TRBV11-3 with TRBJ2-2, with D unresolved. The length of the CDR3 is 13 residues. Germline values: CDR1 SGHNT, CDR2 YENEEA. The V end lost 8 bases, the J end lost 4 bases, and 11 bases lay between the germline ends. The CDR3, as DNA: TGTGCCAGCTCTATCTTGGCCACCGGGGAGCTGTTTTTT. Its protein product is CASSILATGELFF.

This clone was observed once. Here the CDR3 DNA reads TGTGCCAGCAGCTTAGGCGGGCGGGACAACGAGCAGTACGTC. Its translation is CASSLGGRDNEQYV. This chain joins TRBV7-8 and TRBJ2-7, with D perhaps being TRBD1 or TRBD2 (6 bases each). CDR3 length: 14 amino acids. CDR1 SGHVS and CDR2 FQNEAQ come from the germline V gene. V was trimmed by 1 base and J by 5 bases, leaving 12 bases between them.

The chain uses TRBV7-2 and TRBJ1-3, with D tentatively TRBD1 (5 bases). This CDR3 region has 14 residues. Trimming removed 2 bases from V and 3 bases from J, with 8 bases in between. The V gene's germline CDR1 is SGHTA and CDR2 FQGNSA. In DNA, the CDR3 is TGTGCCAGCAGCTTACGACAGCTTGGAAACACCATATATTTT. Translation: CASSLRQLGNTIYF.

V usage is TRBV12-5 and J usage is TRBJ2-1, with D unclear. The CDR3 sequence is 15 residues long. Between the trimmed V and J ends, which lost 0 bases and 8 bases, there was a span of 14 bases. Germline V lookup: CDR1 LGHNT, CDR2 FRNRAP. CDR3 protein: CASGLVVGVGYEQFF. For the CDR3, the DNA is TGTGCTAGTGGTTTGGTAGTTGGAGTTGGATATGAGCAGTTCTTC.

The rearrangement joins TRBV7-9 to TRBJ1-2; weak D call: TRBD1 (5 bases). This CDR3 has 12 residues. V was pared by 6 bases and J by 8 bases, with 13 bases between. In germline, CDR1 is SEHNR, CDR2 FQNEAQ (reference sequence). As DNA, the CDR3 is TGTGCCAGCAGGGCTCAAGGGGACGGCTACACCTTC. Residues: CASRAQGDGYTF.

The V and J genes are TRBV5-1 and TRBJ1-4; D might be TRBD1 (5 bases). With 1 base removed from V and 4 bases from J, the gap between germline ends came to 11 bases. Per germline, CDR1 SGHRS and CDR2 YFSETQ. CDR3 length: 15 residues. CDR3 nucleotide sequence: TGCGCCAGCAGCTTGTACGCAGGGCATAATGAAAAACTGTTTTTT. Residues: CASSLYAGHNEKLFF.

This chain uses TRBV5-4 with TRBJ2-1; 8 positions agree with TRBD2. Losses at the gene ends were 3 bases for V and 6 bases for J; bases not matched to a gene: 2. Germline assignment: CDR1 SGHNT and CDR2 YYREEE (reference sequence). The CDR3 contains 13 residues. CDR3 loop: CASSSGLVNEQFF. DNA for the CDR3: TGTGCCAGCAGCTCGGGACTAGTCAATGAGCAGTTCTTC.

A remark on this clone: The same CDR3 arises from other DNA sequences in this sample as well. This chain connects TRBV7-9 to TRBJ2-3; 8 bases map to TRBD1. Germline-derived CDR1 and CDR2 are SEHNR and FQNEAQ (reference sequence). This CDR3 spans 13 amino acids. The J segment lost 6 bases and the V segment lost 1 base, leaving 0 bases of the junction unmatched. The CDR3: CASSLDRGDTQYF. In DNA, the CDR3 is TGTGCCAGCAGCTTAGACAGGGGGGATACGCAGTATTTT.

J is TRBJ2-7 and V is TRBV6-1, with D tentatively TRBD1 (5 bases). Germline values: CDR1 MNHNS, CDR2 SASEGT. Trimming pared 3 bases from V and 4 bases from J, leaving 19 bases between. This CDR3 contains 16 residues. The CDR3 reads CASSDSRRAVGYEQYV. The DNA of the CDR3 is TGTGCCAGCAGTGATAGTCGCAGGGCGGTTGGTTACGAGCAGTACGTC.

The V and J genes are TRBV4-1 and TRBJ1-5; D unclear. The V gene lost 1 base and the J gene lost 4 bases, with 14 bases spanning the gap. The CDR3 is 16 residues long. Germline assignment: CDR1 MGHRA and CDR2 YSYEKL. This chain's CDR3 is CASSQGQVDRNQPQHF. The CDR3 DNA reads as TGCGCCAGCAGCCAAGGGCAGGTTGACCGAAATCAGCCCCAGCATTTT.

The chain joins TRBV5-6 to TRBJ2-5, with TRBD1 identical over 9 bases. The CDR3 is 15 residues long. CDR1 is SGHDT and CDR2 is YYEEEE in the germline V gene. V gave up 4 bases and J gave up 1 base; unmatched junction bases: 5. The CDR3 DNA sequence: TGTGCCAGCAGCAGAAAACAGGGGGCCCAAGAGACCCAGTACTTC. This gives the protein CASSRKQGAQETQYF.

The chain recombines TRBV5-1 with TRBJ2-3; D perhaps matches TRBD2 (6 bases). Trimming took off 5 bases at V and 4 bases at J, with 17 bases between the two ends. The CDR3 is 15 residues long. The germline gives CDR1 SGHRS, CDR2 YFSETQ. The CDR3 DNA sequence: TGCGCCAGCAGATCCACCGGGACTCCGGCAGATACGCAGTATTTT. This translates into CASRSTGTPADTQYF. The complete variable domain, with remaining parts taken from reference TRBV5-1 and TRBJ2-3, reads KAGVTQTPRYLIKTRGQQVTLSCSPISGHRSVSWYQQTPGQGLQFLFEYFSETQRNKGNFPGRFSGRQFSNSRSEMNVSTLELGDSALYLCASRSTGTPADTQYFGPGTRLTVL.